The 6 T cell receptor beta chains given below trace back to one sample, sequenced in a study of blood T cell repertoires in COVID-19. TCRdb keeps only in-frame clones here, not all; method: immunoSEQ multiplex PCR. The sample consists of 120,000 to 150,000 clones, roughly four fifths of them appearing once. Sequencing was done on a sample of peripheral blood. The origin of the receptors is a human donor with acute or convalescent COVID-19. The donor label of this sample is uncertain.

This sequence joins TRBV6-2 or TRBV6-3 and TRBJ1-2; D not certain. Germline V gives CDR1 MNHEY, CDR2 SVGEGT. V lost 2 bases and J lost 0, with 10 bases in between. CDR3 length: 15 residues. CDR3 coding DNA: TGTGCCAGCAGTTACGGAGTAGACCCTAACTATGGCTACACCTTC. This translates into CASSYGVDPNYGYTF.

V is TRBV19 and J is TRBJ1-2; D gene uncertain. The CDR3 extends over 12 amino acids. Looked up from germline, CDR1 is LNHDA and CDR2 is SQIVND (reference sequence). V lost 4 bases to trimming and J lost 5 bases, with 8 bases between them. The CDR3: CASSTFGYGYTF. Here the CDR3 DNA reads TGTGCCAGTAGTACCTTCGGGTATGGCTACACCTTC.

The CDR3 region has the DNA TGTGCCAGCAGTGAGGGGCAGGACAATCAGCCCCAGCATTTT. Translation: CASSEGQDNQPQHF. The chain is built from TRBV2 and TRBJ1-5; D possibly corresponds to TRBD1 (5 bases). V was clipped by 3 bases and J by 3 bases, with 9 bases between them. The V gene's germline CDR1 is SNHLY and CDR2 FYNNEI. This CDR3 is built from 14 residues.

This chain links TRBV6-5 with TRBJ1-2; 9 nucleotides align to TRBD1. V shed 4 bases, J shed 1 base, and the junction held 4 bases outside the gene matches. Germline lookup yields CDR1 MNHEY and CDR2 SVGAGI. The CDR3 sequence is 15 residues long. The CDR3 DNA sequence: TGTGCCAGCAGTTTATCGACAGGGGGTAACTATGGCTACACCTTC. Protein sequence: CASSLSTGGNYGYTF.

This chain links TRBV30 with TRBJ1-2; the D gene is possibly TRBD1 (5 bases). The V gene's germline CDR1 is GTSNPN and CDR2 SVGIG (reference sequence). The CDR3 loop spans 13 amino acids. Trimming removed 7 bases from V and 4 bases from J, with 16 bases in between. CDR3 in amino acids: CAFREGMGYGYTF. CDR3 DNA sequence: TGTGCCTTCAGGGAGGGGATGGGCTATGGCTACACCTTC.

The chain has TRBV14 and TRBJ1-1, with TRBD1 matching 8 bases. The junction had 6 bases not matched to a gene; V was cut back by 2 bases and J by 1 base. CDR1 is SGHDN, CDR2 FVKESK, per germline. The CDR3 totals 16 residues. CDR3 nucleotides: TGTGCCAGCAGCCAACGACAGGGGCAGGGGAACACTGAAGCTTTCTTT. Amino acids: CASSQRQGQGNTEAFF.